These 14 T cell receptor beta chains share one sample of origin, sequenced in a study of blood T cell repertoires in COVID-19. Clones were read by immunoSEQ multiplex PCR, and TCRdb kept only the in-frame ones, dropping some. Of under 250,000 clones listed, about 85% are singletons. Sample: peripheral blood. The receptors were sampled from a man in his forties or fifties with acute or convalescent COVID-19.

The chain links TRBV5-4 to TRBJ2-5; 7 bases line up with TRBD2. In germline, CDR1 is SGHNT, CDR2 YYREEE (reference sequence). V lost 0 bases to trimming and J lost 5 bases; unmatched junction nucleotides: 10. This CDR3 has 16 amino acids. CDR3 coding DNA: TGTGCCAGCAGCTTGGCCGGGGCGGGAGTGCGGGAGACCCAGTACTTC. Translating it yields CASSLAGAGVRETQYF.

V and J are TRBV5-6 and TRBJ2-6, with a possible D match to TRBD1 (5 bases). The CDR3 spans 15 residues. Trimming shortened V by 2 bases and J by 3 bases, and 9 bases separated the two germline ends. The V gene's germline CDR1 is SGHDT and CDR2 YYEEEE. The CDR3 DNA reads TGTGCCAGCAGCTTCTGGGGCGGTGGGGCCAACGTCCTGACTTTC. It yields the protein CASSFWGGGANVLTF. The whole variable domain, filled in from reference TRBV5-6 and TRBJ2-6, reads DAGVTQSPTHLIKTRGQQVTLRCSPKSGHDTVSWYQQALGQGPQFIFQYYEEEERQRGNFPDRFSGHQFPNYSSELNVNALLLGDSALYLCASSFWGGGANVLTFGAGSRLTVL.

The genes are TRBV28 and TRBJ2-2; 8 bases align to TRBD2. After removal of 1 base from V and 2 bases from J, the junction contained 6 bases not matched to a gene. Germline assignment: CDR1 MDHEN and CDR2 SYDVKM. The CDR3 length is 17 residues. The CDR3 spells CASSLYGSGTNTGELFF. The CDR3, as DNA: TGTGCCAGCAGTTTATACGGTAGCGGGACTAACACCGGGGAGCTGTTTTTT. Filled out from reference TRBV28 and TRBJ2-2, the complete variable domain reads DVKVTQSSRYLVKRTGEKVFLECVQDMDHENMFWYRQDPGLGLRLIYFSYDVKMKEKGDIPEGYSVSREKKERFSLILESASTNQTSMYLCASSLYGSGTNTGELFFGEGSRLTVL.

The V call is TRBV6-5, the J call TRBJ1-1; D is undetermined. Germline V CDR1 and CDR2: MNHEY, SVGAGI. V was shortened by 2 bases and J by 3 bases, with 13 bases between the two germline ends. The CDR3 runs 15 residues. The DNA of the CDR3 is TGTGCCAGCAGTTACGTGGGAGGGTCGTACACTGAAGCTTTCTTT. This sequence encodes CASSYVGGSYTEAFF.

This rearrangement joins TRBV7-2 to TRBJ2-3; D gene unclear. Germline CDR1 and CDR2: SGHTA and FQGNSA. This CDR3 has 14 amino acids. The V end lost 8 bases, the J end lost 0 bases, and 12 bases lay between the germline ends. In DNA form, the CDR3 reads TGTGCCAGCGCGATCCTGACTAGCACAGATACGCAGTATTTT. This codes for CASAILTSTDTQYF.

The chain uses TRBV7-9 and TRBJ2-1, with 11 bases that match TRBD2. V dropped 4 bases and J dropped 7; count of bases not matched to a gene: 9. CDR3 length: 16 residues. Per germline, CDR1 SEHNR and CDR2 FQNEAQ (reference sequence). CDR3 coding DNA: TGTGCCAGCAGCTCCCGTAGCGGGAGGGCCGAAAATGAGCAGTTCTTC. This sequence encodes CASSSRSGRAENEQFF.

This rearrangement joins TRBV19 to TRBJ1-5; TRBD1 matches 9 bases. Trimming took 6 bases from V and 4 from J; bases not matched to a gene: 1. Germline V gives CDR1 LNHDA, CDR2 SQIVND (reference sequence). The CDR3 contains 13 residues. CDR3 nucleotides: TGTGCCAGTAGAGGACAGGGGAATCAGCCCCAGCATTTT. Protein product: CASRGQGNQPQHF.

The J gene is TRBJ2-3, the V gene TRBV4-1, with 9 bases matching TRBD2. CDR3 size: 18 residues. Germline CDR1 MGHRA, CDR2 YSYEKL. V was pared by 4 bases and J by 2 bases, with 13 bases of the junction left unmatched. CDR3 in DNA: TGCGCCAGCAGCCCCCTTCCCAATTTAGCGGGAGCCACAGATACGCAGTATTTT. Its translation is CASSPLPNLAGATDTQYF.

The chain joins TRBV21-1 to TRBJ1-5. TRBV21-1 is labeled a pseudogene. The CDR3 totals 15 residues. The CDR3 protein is CASSKAIYSNQPQHF. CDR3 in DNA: TGTGCCAGCAGCAAAGCCATCTATAGCAATCAGCCCCAGCATTTT.

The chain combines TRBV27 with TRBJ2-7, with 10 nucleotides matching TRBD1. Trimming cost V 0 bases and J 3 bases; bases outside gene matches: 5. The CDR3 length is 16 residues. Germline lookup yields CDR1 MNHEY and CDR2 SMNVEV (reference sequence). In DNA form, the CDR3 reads TGTGCCAGCAGTTTATCAGGGACAGGGGTGTACTACGAGCAGTACTTC. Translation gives CASSLSGTGVYYEQYF.

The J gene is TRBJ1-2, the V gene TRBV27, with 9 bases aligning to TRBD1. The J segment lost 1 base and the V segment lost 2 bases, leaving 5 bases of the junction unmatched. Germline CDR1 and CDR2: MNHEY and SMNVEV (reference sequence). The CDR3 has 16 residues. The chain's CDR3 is CASSLGTGMLNYGYTF. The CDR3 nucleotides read TGTGCCAGCAGTTTAGGGACAGGGATGCTTAACTATGGCTACACCTTC.

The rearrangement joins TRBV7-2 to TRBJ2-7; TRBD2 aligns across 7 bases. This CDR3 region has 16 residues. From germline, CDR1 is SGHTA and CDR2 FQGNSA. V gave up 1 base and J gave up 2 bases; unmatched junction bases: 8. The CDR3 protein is CASSLDRGSPTYEQYF. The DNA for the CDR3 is TGTGCCAGCAGCTTAGACCGCGGGAGTCCCACCTACGAGCAGTACTTC.

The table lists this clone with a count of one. CDR3 sequence: CASSWTGEQYF. As DNA, the CDR3 is TGTGCCAGCAGCTGGACAGGCGAGCAGTACTTC. The chain carries TRBV7-9 and TRBJ2-7; 7 nucleotides agree with TRBD1. This CDR3 has 11 amino acids. Per germline, CDR1 SEHNR and CDR2 FQNEAQ (reference sequence). V shed 4 bases, J shed 6 bases, and the junction held 0 bases outside the gene matches.

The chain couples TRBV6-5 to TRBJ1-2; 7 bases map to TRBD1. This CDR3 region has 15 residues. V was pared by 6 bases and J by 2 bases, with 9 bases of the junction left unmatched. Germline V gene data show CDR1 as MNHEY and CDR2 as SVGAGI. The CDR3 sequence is CASSRGGTSNYGYTF. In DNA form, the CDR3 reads TGTGCCAGCAGCAGAGGGGGCACCTCAAACTATGGCTACACCTTC.